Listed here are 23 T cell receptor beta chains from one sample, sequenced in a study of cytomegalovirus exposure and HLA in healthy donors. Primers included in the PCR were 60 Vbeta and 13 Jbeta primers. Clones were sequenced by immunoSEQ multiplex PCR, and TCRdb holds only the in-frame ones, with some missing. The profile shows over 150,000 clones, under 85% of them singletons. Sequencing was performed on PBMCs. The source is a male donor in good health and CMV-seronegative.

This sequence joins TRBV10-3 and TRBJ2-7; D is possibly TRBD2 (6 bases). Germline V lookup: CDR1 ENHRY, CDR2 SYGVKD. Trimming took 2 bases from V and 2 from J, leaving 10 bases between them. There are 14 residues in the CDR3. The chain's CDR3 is CAISEGGSPYEQYF. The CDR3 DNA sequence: TGTGCCATCAGTGAGGGAGGGAGTCCCTACGAGCAGTACTTC.

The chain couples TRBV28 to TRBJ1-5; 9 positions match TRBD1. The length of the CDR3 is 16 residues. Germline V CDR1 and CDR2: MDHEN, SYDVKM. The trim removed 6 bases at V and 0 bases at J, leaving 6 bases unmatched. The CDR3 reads CASRTGTGISNQPQHF. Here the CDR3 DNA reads TGTGCCAGCAGAACCGGGACAGGGATTAGCAATCAGCCCCAGCATTTT.

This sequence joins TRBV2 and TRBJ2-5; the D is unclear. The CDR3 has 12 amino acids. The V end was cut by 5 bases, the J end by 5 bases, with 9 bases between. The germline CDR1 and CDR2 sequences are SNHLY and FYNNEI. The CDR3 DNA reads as TGTGCCAGCAGTCCTTCCCGGGAGACCCAGTACTTC. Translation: CASSPSRETQYF.

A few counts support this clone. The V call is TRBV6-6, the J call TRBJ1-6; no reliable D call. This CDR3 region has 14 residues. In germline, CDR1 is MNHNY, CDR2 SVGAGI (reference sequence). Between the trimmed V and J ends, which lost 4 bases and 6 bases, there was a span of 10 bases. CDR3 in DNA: TGTGCCAGCAGTTCGGTGGACTTTAATTCACCCCTCCACTTT. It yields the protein CASSSVDFNSPLHF.

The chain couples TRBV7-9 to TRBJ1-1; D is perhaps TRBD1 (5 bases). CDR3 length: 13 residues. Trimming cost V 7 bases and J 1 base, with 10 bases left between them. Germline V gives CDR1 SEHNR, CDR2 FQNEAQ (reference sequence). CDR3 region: CASTLQENTEAFF. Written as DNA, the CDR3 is TGTGCCAGCACCCTACAGGAGAACACTGAAGCTTTCTTT.

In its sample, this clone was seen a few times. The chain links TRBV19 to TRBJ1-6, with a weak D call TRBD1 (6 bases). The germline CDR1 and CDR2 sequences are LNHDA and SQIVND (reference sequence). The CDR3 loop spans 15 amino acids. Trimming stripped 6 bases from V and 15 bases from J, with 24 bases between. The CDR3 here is CASSNSGTQTMFLHF. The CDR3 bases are TGTGCCAGTAGCAACTCCGGGACACAAACCATGTTCCTCCACTTT. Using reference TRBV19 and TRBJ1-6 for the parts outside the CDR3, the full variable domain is DGGITQSPKYLFRKEGQNVTLSCEQNLNHDAMYWYRQDPGQGLRLIYYSQIVNDFQKGDIAEGYSVSREKKESFPLTVTSAQKNPTAFYLCASSNSGTQTMFLHFGNGTRLTVT.

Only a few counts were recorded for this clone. The CDR3 nucleotides are TGTGCCAGCAGTTACGGGAGGGAGGGGATGGAGACCCAGTACTTC. Amino acids: CASSYGREGMETQYF. The rearrangement links TRBV6-5 to TRBJ2-5, with TRBD2 identical over 7 bases. The CDR3 extends over 15 amino acids. CDR1 MNHEY and CDR2 SVGAGI come from the germline V gene. The ends lost 2 bases at V and 5 bases at J; junction bases unmatched: 8.

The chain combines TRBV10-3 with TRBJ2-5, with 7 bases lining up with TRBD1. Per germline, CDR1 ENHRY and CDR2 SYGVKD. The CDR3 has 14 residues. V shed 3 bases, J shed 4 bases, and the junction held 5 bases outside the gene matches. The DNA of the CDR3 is TGTGCCATCAGTGACGGGACAGCCGGAGAGACCCAGTACTTC. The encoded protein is CAISDGTAGETQYF.

CDR3 DNA sequence: TGCGCCAGCAGCTTGCGCGCGACAGGGATTAGGGGCTCTGGAAACACCATATATTTT. Translating gives CASSLRATGIRGSGNTIYF. V usage is TRBV5-1 and J usage is TRBJ1-3; 7 nucleotides match TRBD1. J gave up 0 bases and V 1 base, and 13 bases lay outside the gene matches. Germline CDR1 and CDR2: SGHRS and YFSETQ. The CDR3 is 19 residues long. Full variable domain (missing parts from reference TRBV5-1 and TRBJ1-3): KAGVTQTPRYLIKTRGQQVTLSCSPISGHRSVSWYQQTPGQGLQFLFEYFSETQRNKGNFPGRFSGRQFSNSRSEMNVSTLELGDSALYLCASSLRATGIRGSGNTIYFGEGSWLTVV.

The DNA for the CDR3 is TGTGCCAGCAGCTTGGAGGGGGATGAAGGCTACACCTTC. It yields the protein CASSLEGDEGYTF. The chain carries TRBV5-4 and TRBJ1-2, with a tentative D call TRBD1 (6 bases). V was trimmed by 0 bases and J by 8 bases, leaving 11 bases between them. Germline CDR1 is SGHNT and CDR2 is YYREEE (reference sequence). The CDR3 consists of 13 residues.

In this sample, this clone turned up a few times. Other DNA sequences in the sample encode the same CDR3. DNA of the CDR3: TGTGCCAGCAGCTTGGGCGGGGATCAGCCCCAGCATTTT. Its protein is CASSLGGDQPQHF. V gene TRBV5-6 combines with J gene TRBJ1-5; D unclear. Trimming pared 0 bases from V and 5 bases from J, leaving 6 bases between. Per the germline V gene, CDR1 is SGHDT and CDR2 is YYEEEE. CDR3 length equals 13 residues.

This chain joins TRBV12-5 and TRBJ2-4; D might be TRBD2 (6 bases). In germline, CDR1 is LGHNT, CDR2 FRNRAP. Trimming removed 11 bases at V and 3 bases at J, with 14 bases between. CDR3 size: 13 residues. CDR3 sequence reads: CACAAGSKNIQYF. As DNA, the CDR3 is TGTGCTTGCGCGGCGGGGAGCAAAAACATTCAGTACTTC.

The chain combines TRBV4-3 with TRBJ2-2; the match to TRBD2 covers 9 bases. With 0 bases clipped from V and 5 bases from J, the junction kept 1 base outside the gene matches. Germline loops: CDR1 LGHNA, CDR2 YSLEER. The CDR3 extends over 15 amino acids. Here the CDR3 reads CASSQESGRTGELFF. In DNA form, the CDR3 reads TGCGCCAGCAGCCAAGAGAGCGGGAGGACCGGGGAGCTGTTTTTT.

CDR3 protein: CSAERNTGELFF. CDR3 bases: TGCAGCGCGGAGAGGAACACCGGGGAGCTGTTTTTT. The chain recombines TRBV29-1 with TRBJ2-2, with D uncertain. CDR1 SQVTM and CDR2 ANQGSEA come from the germline V gene. There are 12 residues in the CDR3. V dropped 7 bases and J dropped 1 base, with 7 bases sitting between them.

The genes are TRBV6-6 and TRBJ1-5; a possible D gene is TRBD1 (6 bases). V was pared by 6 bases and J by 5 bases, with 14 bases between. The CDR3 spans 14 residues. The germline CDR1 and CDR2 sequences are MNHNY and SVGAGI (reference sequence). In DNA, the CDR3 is TGTGCCAGCAGCCGCCGGGGGGGGCATCAGCCCCAGCATTTT. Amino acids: CASSRRGGHQPQHF.

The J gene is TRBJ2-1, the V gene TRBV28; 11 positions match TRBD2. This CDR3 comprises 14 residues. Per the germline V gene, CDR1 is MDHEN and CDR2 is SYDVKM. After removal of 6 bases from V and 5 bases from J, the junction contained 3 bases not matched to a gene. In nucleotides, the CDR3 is TGTGCCAGCAGCCCGGGACTAGCGGACAATGAGCAGTTCTTC. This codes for CASSPGLADNEQFF.

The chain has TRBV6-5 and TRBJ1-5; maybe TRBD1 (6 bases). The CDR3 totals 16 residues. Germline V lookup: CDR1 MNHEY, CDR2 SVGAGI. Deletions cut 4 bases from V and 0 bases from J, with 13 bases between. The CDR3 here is CASSSYRVHSNQPQHF. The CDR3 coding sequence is TGTGCCAGCAGTTCCTACAGGGTCCATAGCAATCAGCCCCAGCATTTT.

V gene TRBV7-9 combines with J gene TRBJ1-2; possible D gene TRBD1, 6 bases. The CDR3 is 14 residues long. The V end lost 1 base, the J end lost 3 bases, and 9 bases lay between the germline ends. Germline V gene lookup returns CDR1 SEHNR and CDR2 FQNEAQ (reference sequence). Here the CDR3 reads CASSLETGDYGYTF. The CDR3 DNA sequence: TGTGCCAGCAGCTTAGAGACAGGCGACTATGGCTACACCTTC.

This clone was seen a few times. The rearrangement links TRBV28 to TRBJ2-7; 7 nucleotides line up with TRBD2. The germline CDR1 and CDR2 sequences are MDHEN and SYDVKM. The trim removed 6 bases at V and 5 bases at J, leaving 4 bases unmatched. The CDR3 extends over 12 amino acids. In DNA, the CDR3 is TGTGCCAGCAGCCCCGGACTAGACGAGCAGTACTTC. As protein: CASSPGLDEQYF. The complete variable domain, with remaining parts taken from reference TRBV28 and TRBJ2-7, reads DVKVTQSSRYLVKRTGEKVFLECVQDMDHENMFWYRQDPGLGLRLIYFSYDVKMKEKGDIPEGYSVSREKKERFSLILESASTNQTSMYLCASSPGLDEQYFGPGTRLTVT.

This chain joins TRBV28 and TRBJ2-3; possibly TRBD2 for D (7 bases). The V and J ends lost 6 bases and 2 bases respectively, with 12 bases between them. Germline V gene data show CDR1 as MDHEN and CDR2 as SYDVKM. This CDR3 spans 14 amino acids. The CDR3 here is CASSPGGLTDTQYF. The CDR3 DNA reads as TGTGCCAGCAGCCCGGGGGGCCTCACAGATACGCAGTATTTT. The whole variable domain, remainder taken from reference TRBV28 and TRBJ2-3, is DVKVTQSSRYLVKRTGEKVFLECVQDMDHENMFWYRQDPGLGLRLIYFSYDVKMKEKGDIPEGYSVSREKKERFSLILESASTNQTSMYLCASSPGGLTDTQYFGPGTRLTVL.

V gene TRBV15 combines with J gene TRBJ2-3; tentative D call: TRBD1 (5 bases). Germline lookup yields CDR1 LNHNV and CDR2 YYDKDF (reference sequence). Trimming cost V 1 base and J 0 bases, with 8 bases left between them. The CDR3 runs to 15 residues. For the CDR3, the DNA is TGTGCCACCAGCAGAGGACAGAAGAGCACAGATACGCAGTATTTT. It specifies CATSRGQKSTDTQYF.

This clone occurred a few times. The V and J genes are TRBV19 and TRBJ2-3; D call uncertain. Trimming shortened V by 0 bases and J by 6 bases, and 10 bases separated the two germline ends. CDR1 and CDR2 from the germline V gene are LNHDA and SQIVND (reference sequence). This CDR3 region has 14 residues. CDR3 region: CASSIDVWRDTQYF. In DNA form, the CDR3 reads TGTGCCAGTAGTATAGATGTTTGGCGGGATACGCAGTATTTT.

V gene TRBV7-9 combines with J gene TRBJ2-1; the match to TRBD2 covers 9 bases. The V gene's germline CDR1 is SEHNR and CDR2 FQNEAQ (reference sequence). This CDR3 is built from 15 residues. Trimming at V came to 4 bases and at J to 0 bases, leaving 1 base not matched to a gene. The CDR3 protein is CASSSTSGSYNEQFF. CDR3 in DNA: TGTGCCAGCAGCTCGACTAGCGGCTCCTACAATGAGCAGTTCTTC.